The clone carrying this T cell receptor beta chain was recorded once. Antigen specificity is unknown. This record belongs to a study of blood T cells in healthy people across ages. Trimming took 8 bases from V and 5 from J; bases not matched to a gene: 9. From germline, CDR1 is SNHLY and CDR2 FYNNEI. The CDR3 has 14 amino acids. Whole-study results and caveats: With age, beta diversity per million T cells declined roughly linearly, significantly by 40. TCR beta diversity correlated strongly with naive T cell percentage.

Together with a sample-barcoded 5' primer, a J-beta primer mix was included in a second PCR lasting about 7 to 11 cycles. TCRdb called the 5' RACE reads again in MiXCR, with one record for every CDR3 protein. The table records roughly 1,800,000 distinct CDR3 sequences, about 49% of them present only once. Sequenced: blood. The rearrangement joins TRBV2 to TRBJ2-3; 8 bases map to TRBD2. The source of this sequence is a woman aged 40 to 50 in good health. The CDR3 bases are TGTGCCAGCTTCGGGACTAGAGGAGGAGATACGCAGTATTTT. Protein: CASFGTRGGDTQYF.